These 16 T cell receptor beta chains were all obtained from the same sample, sequenced in a study of regulatory T cells in long-lasting Graves disease. Time point of the sample: newly diagnosed GD, antithyroid drugs for less than 3 months. PBMC RNA served as the TCR library source. Both iRepertoire HTBI primers and Arm-PCR of CDR3 regions were used to build the TCR beta libraries. TCRdb re-derived calls from the multiplex PCR reads in MiXCR, one entry per CDR3 protein. The sample includes about 530,000 distinct CDR3 sequences, about 16% of them seen just once. The data also belong to a second study, concerning T cells in Graves' hyperthyroidism and ophthalmopathy.

Sequencing was performed on peripheral blood mononuclear cells (PBMCs), taken at new diagnosis, from a patient treated with antithyroid drugs. The origin of the receptors is a middle-aged woman with Graves disease.

In the case of this clonotype: This may be a read error, as it is one base from a much larger clone. The V gene is TRBV27, the J gene TRBJ2-1; 9 positions agree with TRBD2. This CDR3 is 14 amino acids long. From germline, CDR1 is MNHEY and CDR2 SMNVEV (reference sequence). CDR3: CVSTAGGPYNEQFF. In DNA form, the CDR3 reads TGTGTCAGCACGGCGGGGGGGCCCTACAATGAGCAGTTCTTC.

CDR3 nucleotides: TGTGCCAGCTTTGGACAGGGGGCGCCCCCGAACACCGGGGAGCTGTTTTTT. Residues: CASFGQGAPPNTGELFF. The chain joins TRBV18 to TRBJ2-2; TRBD1 aligns across 11 bases. The CDR3 runs 17 residues. Germline CDR1 is KGHSH and CDR2 is LQKENI. V dropped 7 bases and J dropped 0; count of bases not matched to a gene: 7.

CDR3 region: CASSPGRGGTPYEQYF. The CDR3 DNA sequence: TGTGCCAGTAGTCCCGGGCGGGGAGGAACCCCCTACGAGCAGTACTTC. The V call is TRBV7-2, the J call TRBJ2-7; D perhaps matches TRBD2 (6 bases). Trimming stripped 9 bases from V and 2 bases from J, with 23 bases between. Looked up from germline, CDR1 is SGHTA and CDR2 is FQGNSA. This CDR3 has 16 residues.

This clonotype was counted ten times or more. The chain employs TRBV11-2 and TRBJ2-7; D not resolved. The CDR3 covers 13 residues. Between the trimmed V and J ends, which lost 5 bases and 3 bases, there was a span of 11 bases. Germline CDR1 SGHAT, CDR2 FQNNGV. The DNA of the CDR3 is TGTGCCAGCAGCGACGGACCGATCTACGAGCAGTACTTC. Translated, it gives CASSDGPIYEQYF.

In this sample, this clonotype turned up many times. In DNA, the CDR3 is TGCGCCAGCAGCTTGCGAGGGGAAAGCTACGAGCAGTACTTC. Translated: CASSLRGESYEQYF. J is TRBJ2-7 and V is TRBV5-1; perhaps D is TRBD1 or TRBD2 (5 bases each). Germline V gene data show CDR1 as SGHRS and CDR2 as YFSETQ. Deletions cut 1 base from V and 3 bases from J, with 11 bases between. The CDR3 totals 14 residues.

This clonotype was observed many times. The chain couples TRBV2 to TRBJ1-1; D not certain. Germline V gene sequence: CDR1 SNHLY, CDR2 FYNNEI. The CDR3 totals 12 residues. Trimming took 4 bases from V and 5 from J, leaving 8 bases between them. The CDR3 nucleotides read TGTGCCAGCAGTGGATCGCGTACTGAAGCTTTCTTT. The encoded protein is CASSGSRTEAFF.

Concerning this clonotype itself: A much larger clone differs by one base, so this may be a read error. The gene calls are TRBV3-1 and TRBJ2-5; D perhaps matches TRBD2 (5 bases). The CDR3 length is 16 residues. With 4 bases removed from V and 3 bases from J, the gap between germline ends came to 18 bases. Per germline, CDR1 LGHDT and CDR2 YNNKEL (reference sequence). The CDR3 is CASSPKFRAVKETQYF. The CDR3, as DNA: TGTGCCAGCAGCCCAAAATTCCGAGCGGTAAAAGAGACCCAGTACTTC.

This clonotype showed up many times. CDR3 region: CASSSGTGVTGELFF. In nucleotides, the CDR3 is TGTGCCAGCAGCTCCGGGACAGGGGTAACCGGGGAGCTGTTTTTT. The V gene is TRBV5-4, the J gene TRBJ2-2, with TRBD1 matching 10 bases. CDR1 is SGHNT and CDR2 is YYREEE in the germline V gene (reference sequence). This CDR3 spans 15 amino acids. With 3 bases clipped from V and 5 bases from J, the junction kept 4 bases outside the gene matches.

V is TRBV5-1 and J is TRBJ2-1, with 7 bases that match TRBD1. V lost 8 bases and J lost 5; bases outside the gene matches: 13. There are 15 residues in the CDR3. Germline V gives CDR1 SGHRS, CDR2 YFSETQ. The CDR3 loop is CASRVSGTDNNEQFF. CDR3 in DNA: TGCGCCAGTAGAGTGTCCGGGACAGATAACAATGAGCAGTTCTTC.

About this clonotype: With a far larger clone one base away, a read error is the likely cause. This chain links TRBV2 with TRBJ2-1, with a possible D match to TRBD2 (5 bases). The germline CDR1 and CDR2 sequences are SNHLY and FYNNEI. The CDR3 covers 15 residues. CDR3 residues: CAGSYRGNNYNEQFF. The CDR3 nucleotides are TGTGCCGGCAGTTATCGAGGGAATAACTACAATGAGCAGTTCTTC. Variable domain in full (rest from reference TRBV2 and TRBJ2-1): EPEVTQTPSHQVTQMGQEVILRCVPISNHLYFYWYRQILGQKVEFLVSFYNNEISEKSEIFDDQFSVERPDGSNFTLKIRSTKLEDSAMYFCAGSYRGNNYNEQFFGPGTRLTVL.

This clonotype was detected ten times or more. Germline and junction disagree at one end, which may indicate a read error. The chain combines TRBV4-1 with TRBJ1-5, with D uncertain. The germline V gene has CDR1 MGHRA and CDR2 YSYEKL. The CDR3 covers 14 residues. DNA of the CDR3: TGTGCCAGCAGCCAAGAAGAAGGGAATCAGCCCCAGCATTTT. Translating it yields CASSQEEGNQPQHF.

The count of this clonotype is one. The chain couples TRBV10-3 to TRBJ2-3; 7 bases are a match to TRBD1. Looked up from germline, CDR1 is ENHRY and CDR2 is SYGVKD. The CDR3 contains 16 residues. Losses at the gene ends were 5 bases for V and 3 bases for J; bases not matched to a gene: 11. CDR3 sequence (DNA): TGTGCCATCAGTCGGGACAGACCAGGGTTGACAGATACGCAGTATTTT. Encoded protein: CAISRDRPGLTDTQYF.

The rearrangement joins TRBV28 to TRBJ2-7; D gene uncertain. Germline lookup yields CDR1 MDHEN and CDR2 SYDVKM. The CDR3 covers 11 residues. Trimming took 6 bases from V and 3 from J, leaving 6 bases between them. The CDR3, as DNA: TGTGCCAGCAGGCAGATCTACGAGCAGTACTTC. Its protein product is CASRQIYEQYF.

The sample holds many counts of this clonotype. The chain links TRBV12-3 or TRBV12-4 to TRBJ2-5; D is unresolved. CDR3 size: 14 residues. V lost 3 bases, J lost 4 bases, and 12 bases lay in between. The CDR3 region is CASSFGRSGETQYF. In nucleotides, the CDR3 is TGTGCCAGCAGTTTCGGTCGGTCTGGAGAGACCCAGTACTTC.

This clonotype was detected ten times or more. The rearrangement uses TRBV29-1 and TRBJ1-1, with 8 bases lining up with TRBD1. V lost 7 bases to trimming and J lost 1 base; unmatched junction nucleotides: 5. The germline CDR1 and CDR2 sequences are SQVTM and ANQGSEA. There are 13 residues in the CDR3. The CDR3 DNA follows: TGCAGCGCCAAAGGACAGGGGAACACTGAAGCTTTCTTT. The encoded protein is CSAKGQGNTEAFF. Full variable domain (rest looked up from reference TRBV29-1 and TRBJ1-1): SAVISQKPSRDICQRGTSLTIQCQVDSQVTMMFWYRQQPGQSLTLIATANQGSEATYESGFVIDKFPISRPNLTFSTLTVSNMSPEDSSIYLCSAKGQGNTEAFFGQGTRLTVV.

For this clonotype: A much larger clone sits a single nucleotide away, making a read error possible. The genes are TRBV25-1 and TRBJ1-3, with D possibly TRBD1 on 5 matching bases. The CDR3 has 14 residues. With 6 bases removed from V and 0 bases from J, the gap between germline ends came to 9 bases. Germline CDR1 reads MGHDK; CDR2 reads SYGVNS. The CDR3 is CASRDTLSGNTIYF. CDR3 coding DNA: TGTGCCAGCAGGGACACCCTCTCTGGAAACACCATATATTTT.